Sequencing of this T cell receptor (beta chain) was carried out in a study of neoadjuvant anti-PD-1 for oral cavity cancer. As for the study in general: Patients mostly received three to four biweekly nivolumab doses at 3 mg/kg before surgery.

The time point denotes: after neoadjuvant nivolumab, at surgical resection. PBMCs were not maintained or expanded in culture before analysis. Clones were sequenced by immunoSEQ multiplex PCR, and TCRdb holds only the in-frame ones, with some missing. This sample has about 42,000 clones, with approximately 80% found just once. The receptor was isolated from a person aged 40 to 85 with oral cavity squamous cell carcinoma. The source was PBMCs, collected after nivolumab (anti-PD-1) treatment.

DNA for the CDR3: TGCGCCAGTGTCTCAGGGGGCCTTTACACTGAAGCTTTCTTT. Encoded protein: CASVSGGLYTEAFF. V and J are TRBV10-2 and TRBJ1-1; 8 bases match TRBD1. V shed 9 bases and J 3 bases; nucleotides not matched to a gene: 9. There are 14 residues in the CDR3. Per the germline V gene, CDR1 is WSHSY and CDR2 is SAAADI.